This TCR beta chain was recovered during a study of T cells in women clearing cervical HPV infection. For the study at large: Case blood was drawn a median approximately 150 days after lesion detection.

Genomic DNA, averaging roughly 1,200 ng per sample, yielded TCR beta CDR3 via immunoSEQ. Profiled with immunoSEQ multiplex PCR; TCRdb holds only in-frame clones, not every one. The sample totals tens of thousands of clones. The germline V gene has CDR1 PRHDT and CDR2 FYEKMQ (reference sequence). After removal of 0 bases from V and 7 bases from J, the junction contained 8 bases not matched to a gene. The CDR3 covers 15 residues. Concerning this clone itself: Sequencing ends 3 residues short of the CDR3 end; the germline J gene provides the rest.

The chain carries TRBV13 and TRBJ1-1; the match to TRBD1 covers 7 bases. The TCR comes from a woman between 18 and 69 years old with a cervical HPV16 infection that either progressed to CIN3+ or cleared (not recorded which). What was sequenced was blood buffy coat. The DNA read from the CDR3 is TGTGCCAGCAGCTTAGGCCCCAACAGGGGACATGAA. It is translated as CASSLGPNRGHE. The full-length CDR3 reads as CASSLGPNRGHEAFF. The full variable domain, with the rest looked up from reference TRBV13 and TRBJ1-1, is AAGVIQSPRHLIKEKRETATLKCYPIPRHDTVYWYQQGPGQDPQFLISFYEKMQSDKGSIPDRFSAQQFSDYHSELNMSSLELGDSALYFCASSLGPNRGHEAFFGQGTRLTVV.